This entry features one TCR beta chain sequence. Its matching antigen is unknown. The data were taken from a study of beta chain features in type 1 diabetes. Study-level findings and limits: TCRB CDR3s from Type 1 diabetes patients were moderately but significantly shorter in all four CD4+ subsets.

The CDR3 consists of 15 residues. CDR1 and CDR2 from the germline V gene are SGDLS and YYNGEE. Trimming at V came to 2 bases and at J to 6 bases, leaving 8 bases not matched to a gene. The entirety of the isolated RNA underwent reverse transcription, so expressed TCRB transcripts were sequenced. Data came from immunoSEQ multiplex PCR; TCRdb stores just in-frame clones and leaves some out. The data contain about 260,000 clones, around 24% of them singletons. The sequenced sample was naive CD4+ T cells from blood. The J gene is TRBJ2-7, the V gene TRBV9; 10 bases line up with TRBD1. This sequence originates from a young woman with type 1 diabetes. DNA of the CDR3: TGTGCCAGCAGCGTCAACCGGGACAGGGGCGGCGAGCAGTACTTC. Translating it yields CASSVNRDRGGEQYF.